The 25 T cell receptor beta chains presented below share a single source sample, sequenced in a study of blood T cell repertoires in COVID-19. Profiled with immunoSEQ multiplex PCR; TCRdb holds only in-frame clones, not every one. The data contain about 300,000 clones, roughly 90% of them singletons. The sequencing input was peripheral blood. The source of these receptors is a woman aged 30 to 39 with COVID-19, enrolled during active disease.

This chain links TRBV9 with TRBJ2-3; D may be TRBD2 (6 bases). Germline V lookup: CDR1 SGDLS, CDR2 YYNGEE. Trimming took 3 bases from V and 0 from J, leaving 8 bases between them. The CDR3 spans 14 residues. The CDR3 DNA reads TGTGCCAGCAGCGGGGGGGTAAGCACAGATACGCAGTATTTT. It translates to CASSGGVSTDTQYF.

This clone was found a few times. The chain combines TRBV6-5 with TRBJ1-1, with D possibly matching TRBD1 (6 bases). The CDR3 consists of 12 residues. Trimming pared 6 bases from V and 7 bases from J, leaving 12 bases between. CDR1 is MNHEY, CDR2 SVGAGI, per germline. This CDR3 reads CASRWTELEAFF. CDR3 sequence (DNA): TGTGCCAGCAGATGGACAGAGCTTGAAGCTTTCTTT.

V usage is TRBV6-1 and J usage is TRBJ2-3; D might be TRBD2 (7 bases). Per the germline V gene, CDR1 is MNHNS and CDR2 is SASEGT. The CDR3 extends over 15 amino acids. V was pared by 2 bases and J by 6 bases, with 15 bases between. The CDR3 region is CASSERGAKMDTQYF. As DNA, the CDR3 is TGTGCCAGCAGTGAACGGGGGGCTAAGATGGATACGCAGTATTTT.

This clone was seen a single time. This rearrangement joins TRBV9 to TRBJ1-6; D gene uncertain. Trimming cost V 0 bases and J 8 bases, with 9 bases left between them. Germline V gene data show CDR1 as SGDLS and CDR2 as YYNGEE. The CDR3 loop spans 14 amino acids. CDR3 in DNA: TGTGCCAGCAGCGTAGGGGAGGTGGATTCACCCCTCCACTTT. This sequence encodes CASSVGEVDSPLHF.

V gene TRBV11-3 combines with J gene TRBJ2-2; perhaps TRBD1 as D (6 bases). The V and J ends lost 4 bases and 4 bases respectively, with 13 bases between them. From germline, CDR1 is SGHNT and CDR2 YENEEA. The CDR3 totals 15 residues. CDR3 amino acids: CASSSRRGGTGELFF. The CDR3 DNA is TGTGCCAGCAGCTCCCGCAGGGGTGGCACCGGGGAGCTGTTTTTT.

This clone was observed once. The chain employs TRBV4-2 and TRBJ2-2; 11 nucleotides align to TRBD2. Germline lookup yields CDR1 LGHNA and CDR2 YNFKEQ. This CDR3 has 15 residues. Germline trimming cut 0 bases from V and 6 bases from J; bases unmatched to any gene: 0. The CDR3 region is CASSQDSGGAGELFF. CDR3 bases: TGTGCCAGCAGCCAAGATAGCGGGGGGGCCGGGGAGCTGTTTTTT.

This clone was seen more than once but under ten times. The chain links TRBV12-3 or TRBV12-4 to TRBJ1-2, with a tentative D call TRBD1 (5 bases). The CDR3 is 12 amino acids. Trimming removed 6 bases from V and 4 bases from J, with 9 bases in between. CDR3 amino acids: CASSMTVYGYTF. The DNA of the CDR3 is TGTGCCAGCAGCATGACAGTCTATGGCTACACCTTC.

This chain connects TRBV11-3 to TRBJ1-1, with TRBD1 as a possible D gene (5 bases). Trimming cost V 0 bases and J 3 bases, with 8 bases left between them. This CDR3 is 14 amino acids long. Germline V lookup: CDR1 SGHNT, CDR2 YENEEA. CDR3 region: CASSLEGGDTEAFF. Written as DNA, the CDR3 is TGTGCCAGCAGCTTAGAGGGAGGGGACACTGAAGCTTTCTTT.

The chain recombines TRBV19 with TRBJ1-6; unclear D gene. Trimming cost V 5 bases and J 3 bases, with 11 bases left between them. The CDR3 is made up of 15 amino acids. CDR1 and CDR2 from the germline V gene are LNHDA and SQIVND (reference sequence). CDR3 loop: CASSFSGSYNSPLHF. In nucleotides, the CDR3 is TGTGCCAGTAGTTTCTCCGGGAGCTATAATTCACCCCTCCACTTT.

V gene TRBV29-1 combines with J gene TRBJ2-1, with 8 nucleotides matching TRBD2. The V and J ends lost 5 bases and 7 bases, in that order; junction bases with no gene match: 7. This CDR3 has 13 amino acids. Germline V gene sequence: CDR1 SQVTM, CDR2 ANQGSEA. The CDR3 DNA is TGCAGCGTTCTAGGCGGGGGGCTAAATGAGCAGTTCTTC. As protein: CSVLGGGLNEQFF.

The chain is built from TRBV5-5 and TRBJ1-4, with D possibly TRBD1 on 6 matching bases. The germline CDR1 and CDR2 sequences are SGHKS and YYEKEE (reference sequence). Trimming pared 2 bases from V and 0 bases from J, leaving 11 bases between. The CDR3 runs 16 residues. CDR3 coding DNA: TGTGCCAGCAGCTTCGGATCAGGGGCAACTAATGAAAAACTGTTTTTT. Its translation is CASSFGSGATNEKLFF.

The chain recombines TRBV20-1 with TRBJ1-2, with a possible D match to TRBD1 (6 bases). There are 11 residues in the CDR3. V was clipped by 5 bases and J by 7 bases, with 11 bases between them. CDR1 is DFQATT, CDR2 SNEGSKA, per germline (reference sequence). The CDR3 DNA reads TGCAGTGCTGGGGGGGCAGGTGGCTACACCTTC. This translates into CSAGGAGGYTF.

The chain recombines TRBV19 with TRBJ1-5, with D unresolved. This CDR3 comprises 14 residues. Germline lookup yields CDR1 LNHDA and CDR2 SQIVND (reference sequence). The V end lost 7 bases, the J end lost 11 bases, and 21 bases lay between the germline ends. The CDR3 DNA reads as TGTGCCAGTACCTCCATTGAGGGCCCCGTAGCCCAGCATTTT. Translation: CASTSIEGPVAQHF.

This CDR3 reads CASSQGQGALYGYTF. For the CDR3, the DNA is TGTGCCAGCAGCCAGGGACAGGGGGCACTCTATGGCTACACCTTC. V and J are TRBV3-1 (or the pseudogene TRBV3-2) and TRBJ1-2, with 12 nucleotides matching TRBD1. The germline V gene encodes CDR1 LGHDT and CDR2 YNNKEL (reference sequence). The V segment lost 3 bases and the J segment 4 bases; nucleotides outside the gene matches: 3. There are 15 residues in the CDR3.

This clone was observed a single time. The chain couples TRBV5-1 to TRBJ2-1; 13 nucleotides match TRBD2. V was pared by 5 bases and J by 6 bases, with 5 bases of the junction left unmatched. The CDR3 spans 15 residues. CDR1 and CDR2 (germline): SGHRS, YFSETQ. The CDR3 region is CASSRRTSGGNEQFF. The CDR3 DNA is TGCGCCAGCAGTCGACGGACTAGCGGGGGCAATGAGCAGTTCTTC.

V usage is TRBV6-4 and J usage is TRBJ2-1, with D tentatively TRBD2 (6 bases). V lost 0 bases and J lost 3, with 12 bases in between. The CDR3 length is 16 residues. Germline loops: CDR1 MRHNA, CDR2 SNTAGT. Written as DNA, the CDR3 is TGTGCCAGCAGTGACTCAGCCGGGGGAGACTACAATGAGCAGTTCTTC. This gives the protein CASSDSAGGDYNEQFF.

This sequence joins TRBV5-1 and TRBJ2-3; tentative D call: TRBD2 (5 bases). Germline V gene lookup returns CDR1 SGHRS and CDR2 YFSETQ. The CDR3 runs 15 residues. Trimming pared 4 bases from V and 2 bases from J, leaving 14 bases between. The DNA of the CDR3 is TGCGCCAGCAGCGCTCTAGCTGGGATCACAGATACGCAGTATTTT. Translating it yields CASSALAGITDTQYF.

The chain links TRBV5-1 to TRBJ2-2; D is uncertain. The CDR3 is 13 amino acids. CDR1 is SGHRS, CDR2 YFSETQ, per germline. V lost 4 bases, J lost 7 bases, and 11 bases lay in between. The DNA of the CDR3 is TGCGCCAGCAGCCTTGTCGTCAGCGGGGAGCTGTTTTTT. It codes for CASSLVVSGELFF.

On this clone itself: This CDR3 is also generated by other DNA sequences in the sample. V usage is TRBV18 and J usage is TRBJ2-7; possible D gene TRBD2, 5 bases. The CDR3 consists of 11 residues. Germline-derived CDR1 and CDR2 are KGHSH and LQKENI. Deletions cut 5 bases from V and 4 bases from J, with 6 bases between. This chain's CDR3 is CASSTGYEQYF. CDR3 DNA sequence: TGTGCCAGCTCAACGGGATACGAGCAGTACTTC.

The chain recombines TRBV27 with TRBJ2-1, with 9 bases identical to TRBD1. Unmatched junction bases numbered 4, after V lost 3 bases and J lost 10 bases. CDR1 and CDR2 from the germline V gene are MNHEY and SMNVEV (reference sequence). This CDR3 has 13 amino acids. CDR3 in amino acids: CASSLGQGYEQFF. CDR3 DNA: TGTGCCAGCAGTTTGGGACAGGGCTACGAGCAGTTCTTC.

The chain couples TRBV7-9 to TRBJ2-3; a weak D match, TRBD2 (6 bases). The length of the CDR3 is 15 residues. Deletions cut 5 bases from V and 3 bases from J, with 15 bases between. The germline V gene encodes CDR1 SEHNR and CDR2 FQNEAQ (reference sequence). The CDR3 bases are TGTGCCAGCAGCCCCGGACACGGGGGAACAGATACGCAGTATTTT. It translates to CASSPGHGGTDTQYF.

The CDR3, as DNA: TGTGCCAGCGCTCCGGGACAGGGGTACAATGAGCAGTTCTTC. It codes for CASAPGQGYNEQFF. V and J are TRBV2 and TRBJ2-1; 10 nucleotides line up with TRBD1. With V trimmed by 8 bases and J by 4 bases, 5 bases remained unmatched. The CDR3 sequence is 14 residues long. The germline V gene encodes CDR1 SNHLY and CDR2 FYNNEI. The full variable domain, with the rest looked up from reference TRBV2 and TRBJ2-1, is EPEVTQTPSHQVTQMGQEVILRCVPISNHLYFYWYRQILGQKVEFLVSFYNNEISEKSEIFDDQFSVERPDGSNFTLKIRSTKLEDSAMYFCASAPGQGYNEQFFGPGTRLTVL.

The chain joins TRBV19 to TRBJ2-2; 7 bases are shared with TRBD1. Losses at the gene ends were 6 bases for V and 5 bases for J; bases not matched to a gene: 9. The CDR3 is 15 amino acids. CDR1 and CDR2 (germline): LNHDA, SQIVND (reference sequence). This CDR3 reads CASSPQGVLTGELFF. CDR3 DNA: TGTGCCAGTAGCCCTCAGGGGGTACTGACCGGGGAGCTGTTTTTT.

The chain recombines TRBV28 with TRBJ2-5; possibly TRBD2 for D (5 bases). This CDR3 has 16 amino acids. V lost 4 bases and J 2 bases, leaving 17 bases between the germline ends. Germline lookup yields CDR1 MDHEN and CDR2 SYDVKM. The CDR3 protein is CASSSHPRRGQETQYF. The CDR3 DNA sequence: TGTGCCAGCAGTTCCCATCCACGCAGAGGGCAAGAGACCCAGTACTTC.

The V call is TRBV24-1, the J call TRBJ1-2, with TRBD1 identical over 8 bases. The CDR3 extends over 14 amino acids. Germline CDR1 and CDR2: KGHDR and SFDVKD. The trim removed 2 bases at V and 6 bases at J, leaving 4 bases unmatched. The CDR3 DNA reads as TGTGCCACCAGTGATTCGGGACAGGAGGATGGCTACACCTTC. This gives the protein CATSDSGQEDGYTF.